This note documents a single T cell receptor (beta chain) sequence. Here immunoSEQ multiplex PCR was the method, and the copy in TCRdb shows in-frame clones only, minus some. The sample contains roughly 15,000 clones, 80% to 95% of which appear only once. CDR1 is MDHEN, CDR2 SYDVKM, per germline. V was shortened by 7 bases and J by 3 bases, with 9 bases between the two germline ends. CDR3 size: 12 residues. The sample is drawn from a study of OX40 agonist ivuxolimab in advanced cancers. Study at large: Of the participants, roughly 40% had some prior anti-PD-1, anti-PD-L1 or anti-CTLA-4 therapy, which was allowed.

The chain links TRBV28 to TRBJ1-1; D not resolved. Sequencing used CD4+ or CD8+ T cells sorted from blood, obtained in a trial of the OX40 agonist ivuxolimab. This clonotype was obtained from an adult with an advanced solid tumor such as melanoma, head and neck, liver or kidney cancer. The CDR3 reads CASNDKDTEAFF. The CDR3 DNA sequence: TGTGCCAGCAACGACAAGGACACTGAAGCTTTCTTT.